This TCR beta chain derives from a study of beta chain features in type 1 diabetes. Study background: When patients were set against healthy donors, age, gender and cell yields were similar. Findings of the study overall: The naive, central memory and Treg TCRB repertoires looked more alike in patients than they did in healthy donors.

Trimming removed 0 bases at V and 0 bases at J, with 4 bases between. CDR3 size: 14 residues. In germline, CDR1 is SGDLS, CDR2 YYNGEE. TCRB transcripts that were expressed got sequenced, as all of the isolated RNA had been reverse transcribed. About 3.9 million reads on average were seen across naive, central memory and regulatory T cell samples. The assay was immunoSEQ multiplex PCR, and TCRdb's table has in-frame clones only and misses some. The profile covers a few hundred thousand clones, with 30% appearing a single time and 0.065% taken by the ten largest. Sampling consisted of one heparinised blood draw per donor, averaging around 100 mL. Details on this clone: Its antigen is unknown.

The source material was naive CD4+ T cells from blood. The receptor was derived from a man in his late teens or twenties in good health. The chain recombines TRBV9 with TRBJ2-1, with D unclear. The CDR3 coding sequence is TGTGCCAGCAGCGTAGCCCGCTCCTACAATGAGCAGTTCTTC. Translated: CASSVARSYNEQFF.